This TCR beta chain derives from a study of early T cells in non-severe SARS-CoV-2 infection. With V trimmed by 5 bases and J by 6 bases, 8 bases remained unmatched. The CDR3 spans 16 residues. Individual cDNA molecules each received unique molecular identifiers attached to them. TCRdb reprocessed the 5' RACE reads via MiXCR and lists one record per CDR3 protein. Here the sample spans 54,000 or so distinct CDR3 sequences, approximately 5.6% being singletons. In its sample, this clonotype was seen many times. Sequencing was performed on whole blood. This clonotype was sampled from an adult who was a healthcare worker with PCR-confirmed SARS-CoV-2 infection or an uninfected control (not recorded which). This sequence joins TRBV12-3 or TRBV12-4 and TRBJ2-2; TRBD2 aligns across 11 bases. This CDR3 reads CASSPQGLAVPGELFF. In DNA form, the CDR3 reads TGTGCCAGCAGTCCTCAGGGACTAGCGGTACCCGGGGAGCTGTTTTTT.